Shown below are 19 T cell receptor beta chains from a single sample sequenced in a study of human T cells and chemical hapten exposure (dated by TCRdb to the early 2020s). Libraries were constructed by RACE. This sample was sequenced with a NextSeq 500. TCRdb ran its own pipeline on the public reads, namely fastp trimming at Q25 and MiXCR clone calling, and kept in-frame beta chains. Each CDR3 protein appears once, grouped with its most common genes and DNA. The sample table shows more than 55,000 distinct CDR3 sequences, and roughly 12% are seen once. Approximately 4.2% of the sample lies in the top ten. This specimen's time point label, per the study, means: pre-sensitization, week 0. Sample treatment or condition, as interpreted from the label and publication: therapeutic diphenylcyclopropenone sensitization with weekly scalp DPC. The sample in question was whole blood, obtained in connection with sensitization to the hapten diphenylcyclopropenone (DPC). All receptors derive from a woman in her forties with alopecia areata. Some clones in this sample may be carry-over from other donors' samples.

The genes are TRBV15 and TRBJ2-2, with 10 bases fitting TRBD1. CDR1 is LNHNV, CDR2 YYDKDF, per germline (reference sequence). The V and J ends lost 3 bases and 7 bases, in that order; junction bases with no gene match: 2. The length of the CDR3 is 14 residues. The CDR3 bases are TGTGCCACCAGCAGGGACAGGGGGGTCGGGGAGCTGTTTTTT. Its translation is CATSRDRGVGELFF.

The chain employs TRBV10-3 and TRBJ2-2; TRBD2 matches 7 bases. The trim removed 8 bases at V and 6 bases at J, leaving 6 bases unmatched. Germline lookup yields CDR1 ENHRY and CDR2 SYGVKD. The CDR3 runs 13 residues. CDR3: CAILGGSAGELFF. The DNA for the CDR3 is TGTGCCATCCTGGGAGGGTCTGCCGGGGAGCTGTTTTTT.

This clonotype was seen many times. V is TRBV29-1 and J is TRBJ1-2; tentative D call: TRBD1 (5 bases). This CDR3 contains 14 residues. The V end lost 7 bases, the J end lost 1 base, and 16 bases lay between the germline ends. CDR1 SQVTM and CDR2 ANQGSEA come from the germline V gene. In DNA form, the CDR3 reads TGCAGCGCGCTCCGGGACGGCAATAACTATGGCTACACCTTC. This translates into CSALRDGNNYGYTF. The whole variable domain, filled in from reference TRBV29-1 and TRBJ1-2, reads SAVISQKPSRDICQRGTSLTIQCQVDSQVTMMFWYRQQPGQSLTLIATANQGSEATYESGFVIDKFPISRPNLTFSTLTVSNMSPEDSSIYLCSALRDGNNYGYTFGSGTRLTVV.

This clonotype has just a few counts. The chain combines TRBV4-2 with TRBJ2-7, with 9 positions matching TRBD1. V was pared by 0 bases and J by 5 bases, with 8 bases of the junction left unmatched. This CDR3 is built from 16 residues. In germline, CDR1 is LGHNA, CDR2 YNFKEQ. The CDR3 spells CASSQETVQGAHEQYF. As DNA, the CDR3 is TGTGCCAGCAGCCAAGAAACGGTACAGGGGGCCCACGAGCAGTACTTC.

The rearrangement uses TRBV3-1 and TRBJ1-1, with D possibly being TRBD1 (5 bases). This CDR3 is built from 15 residues. CDR1 and CDR2 (germline): LGHDT, YNNKEL (reference sequence). The ends were cut back, 2 bases at V and 6 bases at J, with 16 bases in the middle. The CDR3 DNA follows: TGTGCCAGCAGCCAACGCCGGACCGGGGCCCCTGAAGCTTTCTTT. It yields the protein CASSQRRTGAPEAFF.

V and J are TRBV6-2 or TRBV6-3 and TRBJ2-1; TRBD2 matches at 9 bases. Germline V CDR1 and CDR2: MNHEY, SVGEGT. The CDR3 length is 15 residues. The V gene end was trimmed by 10 bases and the J gene end by 3 bases; junction bases not matched to a gene: 10. The CDR3 is CAIGQAGGIYNEQFF. CDR3 DNA sequence: TGTGCCATCGGGCAGGCGGGAGGGATCTACAATGAGCAGTTCTTC.

The sample holds many counts of this clonotype. This chain joins TRBV18 and TRBJ2-2; D is undetermined. The CDR3 length is 14 residues. The germline V gene has CDR1 KGHSH and CDR2 LQKENI. V was shortened by 2 bases and J by 2 bases, with 6 bases between the two germline ends. CDR3 DNA: TGTGCCAGCTCACCAGGCGGAAACACCGGGGAGCTGTTTTTT. This sequence encodes CASSPGGNTGELFF.

With regard to this clonotype: This may arise from a read error, as a much more abundant clone is one base away. The chain carries TRBV19 and TRBJ2-2; TRBD1 matches at 9 bases. The CDR3 has 17 residues. V trimming: 10 bases; J trimming: 6 bases; junction bases outside the gene matches: 18. Germline V gene data show CDR1 as LNHDA and CDR2 as SQIVND (reference sequence). This chain's CDR3 is CANTRTPGTGFSGELFF. The CDR3 region has the DNA TGTGCCAACACAAGGACTCCCGGGACAGGGTTTTCCGGGGAGCTGTTTTTT.

V and J are TRBV19 and TRBJ2-4, with unresolved D. CDR1 and CDR2 from the germline V gene are LNHDA and SQIVND (reference sequence). Trimming took off 6 bases at V and 1 base at J, with 10 bases between the two ends. The CDR3 extends over 14 amino acids. The CDR3 region has the DNA TGTGCCAGTAGCCTCGCCTGGGCCAAAAACATTCAGTACTTC. It translates to CASSLAWAKNIQYF.

This chain joins TRBV29-1 and TRBJ1-2; unclear D gene. V was pared by 8 bases and J by 2 bases, with 12 bases between. CDR1 is SQVTM, CDR2 ANQGSEA, per germline. CDR3 size: 12 residues. The CDR3 DNA is TGCAGCCTTCTAGGCCCGAACTATGGCTACACCTTC. It is translated as CSLLGPNYGYTF.

This chain joins TRBV12-3 or TRBV12-4 and TRBJ1-1; possible D gene TRBD1, 5 bases. Trimming took 5 bases from V and 0 from J, leaving 16 bases between them. This CDR3 is built from 16 residues. CDR3 sequence: CASSPSTGTVNTEAFF. In DNA form, the CDR3 reads TGTGCCAGCAGTCCCTCAACCGGGACGGTGAACACTGAAGCTTTCTTT.

The chain combines TRBV29-1 with TRBJ2-1; D is possibly TRBD1 (6 bases). The CDR3 consists of 15 residues. CDR1 and CDR2 (germline): SQVTM, ANQGSEA. The V end lost 5 bases, the J end lost 12 bases, and 26 bases lay between the germline ends. CDR3 in DNA: TGCAGCGTTTCCCCGACAGGTATATACAATGAGGGGCAGTTCTTC. The encoded protein is CSVSPTGIYNEGQFF.

This clonotype was counted between two and nine times. V usage is TRBV20-1 and J usage is TRBJ2-7; D gene ambiguous. Germline V gene sequence: CDR1 DFQATT, CDR2 SNEGSKA (reference sequence). V was shortened by 6 bases and J by 7 bases, with 19 bases between the two germline ends. The CDR3 consists of 13 residues. The CDR3 DNA is TGCAGTGCCACCGAGACGGTCTTGCGGGAGCAGTACTTC. Translating it yields CSATETVLREQYF.

This clonotype was recorded many times. The chain links TRBV5-4 to TRBJ2-5, with 8 bases that match TRBD2. J lost 5 bases, V lost 1 base, and 7 bases had no gene match. The length of the CDR3 is 15 residues. Germline V gives CDR1 SGHNT, CDR2 YYREEE (reference sequence). The CDR3 sequence is CASSLRTGGQETQYF. The DNA of the CDR3 is TGTGCCAGCAGCTTGAGAACGGGGGGGCAGGAGACCCAGTACTTC.

The rearrangement joins TRBV6-5 to TRBJ2-5; D may match TRBD1 or TRBD2 (5 bases each). Per germline, CDR1 MNHEY and CDR2 SVGAGI. The CDR3 extends over 16 amino acids. Trimming took off 2 bases at V and 1 base at J, with 14 bases between the two ends. The CDR3 region has the DNA TGTGCCAGCAGTTACCCGGCCGGGACCACCCAAGAGACCCAGTACTTC. Amino acids: CASSYPAGTTQETQYF.

This clonotype was observed at least ten times. The gene calls are TRBV30 and TRBJ1-5; D possibly corresponds to TRBD1 (5 bases). Germline V gives CDR1 GTSNPN, CDR2 SVGIG (reference sequence). This CDR3 is 13 amino acids long. V shed 3 bases and J shed 7 bases, with 13 bases lying between them. The CDR3 loop is CAWSPGGDQPQHF. Written as DNA, the CDR3 is TGTGCCTGGAGCCCCGGCGGGGACCAGCCCCAGCATTTT.

This clonotype was found a few times. V gene TRBV7-9 combines with J gene TRBJ1-2; no clear D gene. CDR1 and CDR2 (germline): SEHNR, FQNEAQ (reference sequence). The CDR3 has 13 residues. Trimming removed 5 bases from V and 4 bases from J, with 11 bases in between. This chain's CDR3 is CASSPTQLYGYTF. CDR3 in DNA: TGTGCCAGCAGCCCGACACAGCTCTATGGCTACACCTTC.

The V gene is TRBV6-2 or TRBV6-3, the J gene TRBJ1-1; no reliable D call. The CDR3 is made up of 11 amino acids. CDR1 MNHEY and CDR2 SVGEGT come from the germline V gene. V gave up 8 bases and J gave up 5 bases, with 9 bases separating them. The CDR3 bases are TGTGCCAGCGGGTTTTGGACTGAAGCTTTCTTT. Its protein product is CASGFWTEAFF.

This clonotype appeared a few times. The rearrangement uses TRBV4-1 and TRBJ2-4, with 10 bases that match TRBD1. Germline-derived CDR1 and CDR2 are MGHRA and YSYEKL. Trimming took 1 base from V and 3 from J; bases not matched to a gene: 15. CDR3 length: 20 residues. The CDR3 DNA is TGCGCCAGCAGCCAAGTAGGACAGGGGGTTCGGAATCCCAACAAAAACATTCAGTACTTC. Encoded protein: CASSQVGQGVRNPNKNIQYF.